The 5 T cell receptor beta chains given below trace back to one sample, sequenced in a study of blood T cell repertoires in COVID-19. Method: immunoSEQ multiplex PCR; TCRdb's copy keeps in-frame clones and lacks some. The data contain roughly 130,000 clones, 75% to 85% of them seen just once; the ten biggest clones take up 4% to 5%. The sample consisted of peripheral blood. The receptors originated from a woman aged 70-85 years with COVID-19, enrolled during active disease.

V and J are TRBV11-2 and TRBJ1-1; D ambiguous. V gave up 5 bases and J gave up 0 bases, with 10 bases separating them. There are 14 residues in the CDR3. CDR1 is SGHAT and CDR2 is FQNNGV in the germline V gene. The CDR3 is CASSPPNLNTEAFF. In nucleotides, the CDR3 is TGTGCCAGCAGCCCCCCGAACTTGAACACTGAAGCTTTCTTT.

The gene calls are TRBV3-1 (or the pseudogene TRBV3-2) and TRBJ2-1; D unclear. Trimming cost V 4 bases and J 5 bases, with 15 bases left between them. Germline assignment: CDR1 LGHDT and CDR2 YNNKEL (reference sequence). There are 15 residues in the CDR3. CDR3 sequence reads: CASSLVRSLNNEQFF. CDR3 sequence (DNA): TGTGCCAGCAGCCTAGTCCGGAGCCTAAACAATGAGCAGTTCTTC.

CDR3 region: CASSVGSGVEQYF. Written as DNA, the CDR3 is TGTGCCAGCAGCGTAGGGTCCGGGGTCGAGCAGTACTTC. The chain combines TRBV9 with TRBJ2-7, with D possibly matching TRBD2 (5 bases). The germline gives CDR1 SGDLS, CDR2 YYNGEE. This CDR3 is built from 13 residues. Between the trimmed V and J ends, which lost 0 bases and 6 bases, there was a span of 10 bases.

The chain has TRBV5-1 and TRBJ1-2; D uncertain. The CDR3 consists of 13 residues. In germline, CDR1 is SGHRS, CDR2 YFSETQ. V was clipped by 0 bases and J by 5 bases, with 8 bases between them. In nucleotides, the CDR3 is TGCGCCAGCAGCTTGGATCAGTTTTATGGCTACACCTTC. It is translated as CASSLDQFYGYTF.

This sequence joins TRBV5-4 and TRBJ2-6; D is perhaps TRBD1 (6 bases). The V end lost 4 bases, the J end lost 0 bases, and 8 bases lay between the germline ends. This CDR3 comprises 15 residues. In germline, CDR1 is SGHNT, CDR2 YYREEE (reference sequence). CDR3 nucleotide sequence: TGTGCCAGCAGCCTGGACAGCTCTGGGGCCAACGTCCTGACTTTC. This sequence encodes CASSLDSSGANVLTF. Based on the CDR3 plus reference TRBV5-4 and TRBJ2-6, the full variable domain is ETGVTQSPTHLIKTRGQQVTLRCSSQSGHNTVSWYQQALGQGPQFIFQYYREEENGRGNFPPRFSGLQFPNYSSELNVNALELDDSALYLCASSLDSSGANVLTFGAGSRLTVL.